What follows is one T cell receptor beta chain and its context. Its antigen remains unidentified. Time point denoted: baseline, week 1 (first vaccination visit). Indicated treatment: pre-vaccination baseline after standard-of-care therapy. Donors had new WHO grade 3 or 4 IDH1-mutant, ATRX-lost astrocytomas. This sample is part of a study of a mutant IDH1 vaccine in newly diagnosed glioma. Study background: Treated patients had a mean age of roughly 40 years and a roughly 60% male, approximately 38% female split. The study, taken as a whole, reports: Patients mounted vaccine-induced immune responses in just over 90% of cases.

The CDR3 extends over 14 amino acids. V lost 2 bases and J lost 4, with 11 bases in between. Germline CDR1 is SGHKS and CDR2 is YYEKEE (reference sequence). The table came from immunoSEQ multiplex PCR; TCRdb's copy has only in-frame clones and leaves some out. Here the sample spans under 65,000 clones, more than 60% being singletons. The sample in question was PBMCs, obtained from a glioma patient treated with radiotherapy, temozolomide or both. The receptor was derived from a woman aged 35 to 49 with glioma. The chain combines TRBV5-5 with TRBJ2-3, with D perhaps given as TRBD1 or TRBD2 (5 bases each). The DNA of the CDR3 is TGTGCCAGCAGCTTACCCGGGACGGCAGATACGCAGTATTTT. It specifies CASSLPGTADTQYF. Full variable domain (rest looked up from reference TRBV5-5 and TRBJ2-3): DAGVTQSPTHLIKTRGQQVTLRCSPISGHKSVSWYQQVLGQGPQFIFQYYEKEERGRGNFPDRFSARQFPNYSSELNVNALLLGDSALYLCASSLPGTADTQYFGPGTRLTVL.